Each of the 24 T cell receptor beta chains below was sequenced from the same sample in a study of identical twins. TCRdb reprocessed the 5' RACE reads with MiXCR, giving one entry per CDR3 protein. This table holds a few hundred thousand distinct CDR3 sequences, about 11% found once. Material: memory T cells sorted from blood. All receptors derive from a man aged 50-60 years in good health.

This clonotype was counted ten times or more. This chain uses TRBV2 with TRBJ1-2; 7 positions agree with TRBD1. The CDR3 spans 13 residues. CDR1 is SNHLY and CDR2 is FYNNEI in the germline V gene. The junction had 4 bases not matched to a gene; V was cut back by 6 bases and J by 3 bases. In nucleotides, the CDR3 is TGTGCCAGCAGGACAGGGCTTGACTATGGCTACACCTTC. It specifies CASRTGLDYGYTF.

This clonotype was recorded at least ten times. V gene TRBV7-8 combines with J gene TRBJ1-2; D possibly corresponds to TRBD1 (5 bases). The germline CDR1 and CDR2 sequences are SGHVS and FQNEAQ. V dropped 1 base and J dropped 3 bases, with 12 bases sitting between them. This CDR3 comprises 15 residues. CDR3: CASSLEPGRYYGYTF. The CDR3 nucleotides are TGTGCCAGCAGCTTAGAACCAGGGCGGTACTATGGCTACACCTTC. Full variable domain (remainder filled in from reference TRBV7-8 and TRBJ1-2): GAGVSQSPRYKVAKRGQDVALRCDPISGHVSLFWYQQALGQGPEFLTYFQNEAQLDKSGLPSDRFFAERPEGSVSTLKIQRTQQEDSAVYLCASSLEPGRYYGYTFGSGTRLTVV.

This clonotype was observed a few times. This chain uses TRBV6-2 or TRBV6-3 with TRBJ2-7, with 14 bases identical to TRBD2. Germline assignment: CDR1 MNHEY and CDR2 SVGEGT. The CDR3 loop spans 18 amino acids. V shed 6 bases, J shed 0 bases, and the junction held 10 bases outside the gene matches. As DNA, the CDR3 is TGTGCCAGCAGACCGGGACTAGCGGGAGTATTGAGCTCCTACGAGCAGTACTTC. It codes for CASRPGLAGVLSSYEQYF.

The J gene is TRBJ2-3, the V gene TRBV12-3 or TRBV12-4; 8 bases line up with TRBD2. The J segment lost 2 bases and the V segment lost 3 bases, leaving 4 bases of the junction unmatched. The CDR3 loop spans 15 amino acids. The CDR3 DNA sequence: TGTGCCAGCAGTTTGGGGCGGGGGGCCACAGATACGCAGTATTTT. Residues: CASSLGRGATDTQYF.

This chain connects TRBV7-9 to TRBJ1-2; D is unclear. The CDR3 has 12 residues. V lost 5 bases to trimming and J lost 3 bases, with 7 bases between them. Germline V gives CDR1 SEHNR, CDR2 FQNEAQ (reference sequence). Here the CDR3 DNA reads TGTGCCAGCAGCCTGATGGACTATGGCTACACCTTC. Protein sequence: CASSLMDYGYTF.

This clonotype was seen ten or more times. The CDR3 coding sequence is TGTGCCAGCAGTGCGGCAGGGGATAATTCACCCCTCCACTTT. It yields the protein CASSAAGDNSPLHF. The chain combines TRBV7-6 with TRBJ1-6; D might be TRBD1 (6 bases). V was shortened by 6 bases and J by 5 bases, with 11 bases between the two germline ends. The CDR3 spans 14 residues. Germline values: CDR1 SGHVS, CDR2 FNYEAQ.

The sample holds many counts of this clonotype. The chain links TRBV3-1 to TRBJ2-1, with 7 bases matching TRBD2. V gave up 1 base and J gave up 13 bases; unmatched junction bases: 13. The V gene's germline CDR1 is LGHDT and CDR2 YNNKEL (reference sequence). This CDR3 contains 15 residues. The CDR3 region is CASSQAGGGALAQFF. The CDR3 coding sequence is TGTGCCAGCAGCCAAGCGGGAGGCGGGGCTCTCGCTCAGTTCTTC.

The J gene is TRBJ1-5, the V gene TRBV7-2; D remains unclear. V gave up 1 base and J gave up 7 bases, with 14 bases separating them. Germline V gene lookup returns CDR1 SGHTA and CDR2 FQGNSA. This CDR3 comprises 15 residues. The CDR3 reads CASSLGISPGQPQHF. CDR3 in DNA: TGTGCCAGCAGCTTAGGTATCTCCCCCGGGCAGCCCCAGCATTTT. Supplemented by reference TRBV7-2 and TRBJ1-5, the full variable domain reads GAGVSQSPSNKVTEKGKDVELRCDPISGHTALYWYRQSLGQGLEFLIYFQGNSAPDKSGLPSDRFSAERTGGSVSTLTIQRTQQEDSAVYLCASSLGISPGQPQHFGDGTRLSIL.

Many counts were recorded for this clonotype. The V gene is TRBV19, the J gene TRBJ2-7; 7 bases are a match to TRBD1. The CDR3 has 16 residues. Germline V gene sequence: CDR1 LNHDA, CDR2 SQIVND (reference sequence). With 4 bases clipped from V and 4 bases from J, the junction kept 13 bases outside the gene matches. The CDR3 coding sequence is TGTGCCAGTAGTACTGACCTCTCAACAGGGGCATACGAGCAGTACTTC. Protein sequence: CASSTDLSTGAYEQYF. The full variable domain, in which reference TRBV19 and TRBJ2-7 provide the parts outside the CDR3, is DGGITQSPKYLFRKEGQNVTLSCEQNLNHDAMYWYRQDPGQGLRLIYYSQIVNDFQKGDIAEGYSVSREKKESFPLTVTSAQKNPTAFYLCASSTDLSTGAYEQYFGPGTRLTVT.

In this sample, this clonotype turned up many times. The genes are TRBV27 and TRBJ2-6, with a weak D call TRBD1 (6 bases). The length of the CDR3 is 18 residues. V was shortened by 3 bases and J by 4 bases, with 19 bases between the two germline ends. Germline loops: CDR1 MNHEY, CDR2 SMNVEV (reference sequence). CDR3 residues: CASSLLDFRGSGANVLTF. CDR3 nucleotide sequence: TGTGCCAGCAGTTTGCTCGACTTCAGGGGTTCAGGGGCCAACGTCCTGACTTTC.

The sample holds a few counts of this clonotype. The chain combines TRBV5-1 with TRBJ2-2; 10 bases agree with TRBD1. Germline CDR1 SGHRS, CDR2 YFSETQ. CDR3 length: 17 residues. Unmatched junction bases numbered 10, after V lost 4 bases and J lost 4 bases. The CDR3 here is CASSHAGTGATTGELFF. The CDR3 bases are TGCGCCAGCAGCCACGCCGGGACAGGGGCGACCACCGGGGAGCTGTTTTTT.

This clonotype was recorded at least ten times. The CDR3 protein is CASSSRVTQYF. The CDR3 DNA reads as TGTGCCAGCAGTTCCCGCGTGACCCAGTACTTC. The rearrangement joins TRBV12-3 or TRBV12-4 to TRBJ2-5; D is uncertain. V was cut by 4 bases and J by 7 bases, with 7 bases left in between. CDR3 length: 11 amino acids.

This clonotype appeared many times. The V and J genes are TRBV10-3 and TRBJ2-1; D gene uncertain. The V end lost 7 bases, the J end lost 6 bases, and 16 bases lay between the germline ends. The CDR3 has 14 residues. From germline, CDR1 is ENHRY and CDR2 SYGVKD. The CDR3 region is CAINPGSKSNEQFF. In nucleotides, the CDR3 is TGTGCCATCAACCCCGGATCCAAGAGCAATGAGCAGTTCTTC.

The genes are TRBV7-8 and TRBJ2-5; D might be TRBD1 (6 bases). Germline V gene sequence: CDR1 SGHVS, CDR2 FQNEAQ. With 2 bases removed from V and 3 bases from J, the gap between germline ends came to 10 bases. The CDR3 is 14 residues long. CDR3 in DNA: TGTGCCAGCAGCTTATCGACAGGAAAAGAGACCCAGTACTTC. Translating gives CASSLSTGKETQYF. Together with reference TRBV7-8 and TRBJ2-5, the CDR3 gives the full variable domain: GAGVSQSPRYKVAKRGQDVALRCDPISGHVSLFWYQQALGQGPEFLTYFQNEAQLDKSGLPSDRFFAERPEGSVSTLKIQRTQQEDSAVYLCASSLSTGKETQYFGPGTRLLVL.

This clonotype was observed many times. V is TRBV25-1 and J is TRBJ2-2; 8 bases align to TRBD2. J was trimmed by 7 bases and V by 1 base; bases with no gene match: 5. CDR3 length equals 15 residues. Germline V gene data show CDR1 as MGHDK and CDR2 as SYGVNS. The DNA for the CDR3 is TGTGCCAGCAGTGAATCCGGGGGGGCTAGCGGGGAGCTGTTTTTT. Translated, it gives CASSESGGASGELFF. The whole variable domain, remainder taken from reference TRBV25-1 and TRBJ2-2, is EADIYQTPRYLVIGTGKKITLECSQTMGHDKMYWYQQDPGMELHLIHYSYGVNSTEKGDLSSESTVSRIRTEHFPLTLESARPSHTSQYLCASSESGGASGELFFGEGSRLTVL.

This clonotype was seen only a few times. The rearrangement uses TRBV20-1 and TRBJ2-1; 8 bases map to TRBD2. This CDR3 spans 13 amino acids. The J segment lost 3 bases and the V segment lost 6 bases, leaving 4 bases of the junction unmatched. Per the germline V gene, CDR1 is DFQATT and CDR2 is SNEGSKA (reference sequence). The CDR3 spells CSASSGGYNEQFF. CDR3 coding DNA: TGCAGTGCATCCAGCGGGGGCTACAATGAGCAGTTCTTC.

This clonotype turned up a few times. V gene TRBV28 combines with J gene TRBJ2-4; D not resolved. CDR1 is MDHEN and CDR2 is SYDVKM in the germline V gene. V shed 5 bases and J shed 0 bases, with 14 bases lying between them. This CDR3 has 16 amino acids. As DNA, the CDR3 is TGTGCCAGCAGTCCCTCATTGGGGTTAGCCAAAAACATTCAGTACTTC. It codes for CASSPSLGLAKNIQYF.

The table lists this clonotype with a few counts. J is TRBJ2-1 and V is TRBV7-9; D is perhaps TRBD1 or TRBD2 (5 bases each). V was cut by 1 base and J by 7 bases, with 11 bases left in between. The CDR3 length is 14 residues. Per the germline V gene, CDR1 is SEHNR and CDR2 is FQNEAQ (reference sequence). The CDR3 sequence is CASSLGGYGNEQFF. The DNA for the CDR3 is TGTGCCAGCAGCTTAGGGGGGTACGGTAATGAGCAGTTCTTC.

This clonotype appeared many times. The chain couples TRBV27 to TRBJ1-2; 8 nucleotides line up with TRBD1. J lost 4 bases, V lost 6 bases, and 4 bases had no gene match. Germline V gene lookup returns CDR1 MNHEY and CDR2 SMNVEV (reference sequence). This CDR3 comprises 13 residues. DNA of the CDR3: TGTGCCAGCAGCTTGACAGGGGTCTATGGCTACACCTTC. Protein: CASSLTGVYGYTF.

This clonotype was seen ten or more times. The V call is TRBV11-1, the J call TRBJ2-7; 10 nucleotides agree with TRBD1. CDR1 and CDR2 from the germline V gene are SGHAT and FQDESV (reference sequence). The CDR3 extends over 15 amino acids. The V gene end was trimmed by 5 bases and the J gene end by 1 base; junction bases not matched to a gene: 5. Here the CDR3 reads CASSRPGQGSYEQYF. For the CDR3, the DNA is TGTGCCAGCAGCCGTCCGGGACAGGGGTCCTACGAGCAGTACTTC. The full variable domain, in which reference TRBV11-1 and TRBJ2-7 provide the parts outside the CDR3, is EAEVAQSPRYKITEKSQAVAFWCDPISGHATLYWYRQILGQGPELLVQFQDESVVDDSQLPKDRFSAERLKGVDSTLKIQPAELGDSAMYLCASSRPGQGSYEQYFGPGTRLTVT.

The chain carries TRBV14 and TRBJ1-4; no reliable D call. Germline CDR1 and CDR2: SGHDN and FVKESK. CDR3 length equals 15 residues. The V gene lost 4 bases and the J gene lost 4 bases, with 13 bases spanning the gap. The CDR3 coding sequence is TGTGCCAGCAGCCCAGTCGGTGGCTTTAATGAAAAACTGTTTTTT. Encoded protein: CASSPVGGFNEKLFF.

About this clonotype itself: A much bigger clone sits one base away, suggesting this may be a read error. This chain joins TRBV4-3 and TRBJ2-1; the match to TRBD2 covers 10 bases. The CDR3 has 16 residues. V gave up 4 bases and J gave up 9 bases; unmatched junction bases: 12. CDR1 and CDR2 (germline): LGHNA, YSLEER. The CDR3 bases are TGCGCCAGCAGCCGCGATCTAGCGGGAGAAGGGAGTGAGCAGTTCTTC. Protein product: CASSRDLAGEGSEQFF.

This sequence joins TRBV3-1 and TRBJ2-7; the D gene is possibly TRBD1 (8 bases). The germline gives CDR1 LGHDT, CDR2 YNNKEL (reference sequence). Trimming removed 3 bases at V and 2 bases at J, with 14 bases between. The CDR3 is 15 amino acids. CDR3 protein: CASSHNTGGAYEQYF. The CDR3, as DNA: TGTGCCAGCAGCCACAATACAGGGGGGGCCTACGAGCAGTACTTC.

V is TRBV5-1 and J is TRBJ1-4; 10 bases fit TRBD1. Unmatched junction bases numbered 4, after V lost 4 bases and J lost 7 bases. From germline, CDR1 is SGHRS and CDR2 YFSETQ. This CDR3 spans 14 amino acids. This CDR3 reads CASSLGQGVEKLFF. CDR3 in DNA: TGCGCCAGCAGCCTCGGACAGGGGGTTGAAAAACTGTTTTTT.